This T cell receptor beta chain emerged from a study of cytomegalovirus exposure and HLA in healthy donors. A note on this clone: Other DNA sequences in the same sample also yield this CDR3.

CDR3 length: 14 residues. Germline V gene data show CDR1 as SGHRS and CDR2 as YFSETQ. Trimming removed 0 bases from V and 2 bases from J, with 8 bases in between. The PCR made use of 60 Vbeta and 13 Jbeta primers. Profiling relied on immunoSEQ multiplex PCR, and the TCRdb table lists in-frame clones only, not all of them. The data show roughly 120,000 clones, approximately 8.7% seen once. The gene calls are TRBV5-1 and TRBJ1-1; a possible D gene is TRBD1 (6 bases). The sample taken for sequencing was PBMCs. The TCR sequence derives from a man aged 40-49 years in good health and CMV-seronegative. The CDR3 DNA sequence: TGCGCCAGCAGCTTGGAAGGGGGAAACACTGAAGCTTTCTTT. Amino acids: CASSLEGGNTEAFF.